The rows below give T cell receptor beta chains drawn from one sample of a study of T cells in Graves' hyperthyroidism and ophthalmopathy. TCRdb analysed the multiplex PCR reads with MiXCR anew, one entry per CDR3 protein. Of approximately 400,000 distinct CDR3 sequences in the sample, approximately 14% were seen once. The sequencing input was blood. Receptor source: a woman between 18 and 30 years old with Graves' hyperthyroidism. Both conserved end residues are part of each CDR3.

>TRBJ1-1|TRBV4-1
CASSALGQGITEAFF
>TRBJ2-2|TRBV7-9
CASSSNRGPNGGELFF
>TRBJ2-5|TRBV24-1
CATSDLQETQYF
>TRBJ1-1|TRBV4-1
CASSQDSGQFAEAFF
>TRBJ1-1|TRBV20-1
CSARVVSDTEAFF
>TRBJ1-5|TRBV19
CARRGQSNQPQHF
>TRBJ2-2|TRBV27
CASTQQFLGRNTGELFF
>TRBJ2-1|TRBV20-1
CSARFPGGRYNEQFF
>TRBJ1-1|TRBV12-3/TRBV12-4
CASRSPGPSTEAFF
>TRBJ2-7|TRBV9
CASSVLAGSYEQYF
>TRBJ1-6|TRBV5-1
CASSAETGRNSPLHF
>TRBJ2-1|TRBV20-1
CSAVASGSNEQFF
>TRBJ2-7|TRBV5-1
CASSLFGTETYEQYF
>TRBJ2-1|TRBV28
CASSLSLSQRDYNEQFF
>TRBJ2-1|TRBV7-8
CASSLDSLSSGEQIAGTPYNEQFF
>TRBJ2-7|TRBV10-1
CASSPSGTSGGRSYEQYF
>TRBJ1-3|TRBV6-1
CASLGHNSGNTIYF
>TRBJ1-1|TRBV5-1
CASTITQGFGEAFF
>TRBJ2-1|TRBV27
CASNPSGRLSEQFF
>TRBJ2-1|TRBV14
CASSQEIGSYNEQFF